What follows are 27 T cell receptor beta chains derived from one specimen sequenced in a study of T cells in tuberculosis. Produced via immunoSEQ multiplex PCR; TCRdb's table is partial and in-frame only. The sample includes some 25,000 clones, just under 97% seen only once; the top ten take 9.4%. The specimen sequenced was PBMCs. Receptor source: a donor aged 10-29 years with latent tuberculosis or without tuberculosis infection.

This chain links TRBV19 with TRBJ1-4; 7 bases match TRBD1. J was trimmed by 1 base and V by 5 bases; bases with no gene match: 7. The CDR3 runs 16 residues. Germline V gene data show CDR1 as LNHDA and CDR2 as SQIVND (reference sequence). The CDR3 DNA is TGTGCCAGTAGTGCGAACAGGGGACGAACTAATGAAAAACTGTTTTTT. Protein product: CASSANRGRTNEKLFF.

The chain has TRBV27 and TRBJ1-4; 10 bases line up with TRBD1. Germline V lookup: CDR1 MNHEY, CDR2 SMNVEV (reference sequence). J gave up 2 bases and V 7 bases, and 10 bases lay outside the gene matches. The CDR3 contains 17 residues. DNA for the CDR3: TGTGCCAGCAATCCGACAGGGGGCTTTTTGACTAATGAAAAACTGTTTTTT. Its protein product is CASNPTGGFLTNEKLFF.

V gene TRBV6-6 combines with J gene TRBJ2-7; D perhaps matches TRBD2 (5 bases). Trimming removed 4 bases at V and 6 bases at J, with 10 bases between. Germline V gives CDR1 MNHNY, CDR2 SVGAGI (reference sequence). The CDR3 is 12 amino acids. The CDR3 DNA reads TGTGCCAGCAGTTTGAGGGTCCCCGAGCAGTACTTC. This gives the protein CASSLRVPEQYF.

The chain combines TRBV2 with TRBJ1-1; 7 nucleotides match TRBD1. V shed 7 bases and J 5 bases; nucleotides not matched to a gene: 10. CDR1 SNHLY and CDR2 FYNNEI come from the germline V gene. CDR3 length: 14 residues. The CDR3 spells CASTRDRQPTEAFF. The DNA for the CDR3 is TGTGCCAGCACCCGGGACAGACAGCCGACTGAAGCTTTCTTT.

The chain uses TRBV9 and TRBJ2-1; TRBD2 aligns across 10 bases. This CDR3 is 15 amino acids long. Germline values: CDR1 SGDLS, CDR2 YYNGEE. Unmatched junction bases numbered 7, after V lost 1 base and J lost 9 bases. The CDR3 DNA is TGTGCCAGCAGCGTAAGCGGGGGGGCCAGCGGTGAGCAGTTCTTC. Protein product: CASSVSGGASGEQFF.

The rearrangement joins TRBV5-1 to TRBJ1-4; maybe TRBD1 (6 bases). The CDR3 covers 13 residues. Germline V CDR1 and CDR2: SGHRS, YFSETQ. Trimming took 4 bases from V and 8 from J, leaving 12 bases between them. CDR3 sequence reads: CASSPTGIEKLFF. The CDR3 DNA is TGCGCCAGCAGCCCCACAGGGATCGAAAAACTGTTTTTT.

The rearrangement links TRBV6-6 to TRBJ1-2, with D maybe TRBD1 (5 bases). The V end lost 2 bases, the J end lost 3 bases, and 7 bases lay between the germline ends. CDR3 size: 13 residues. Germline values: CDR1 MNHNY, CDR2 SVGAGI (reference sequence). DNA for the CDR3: TGTGCCAGCAGTTACGCGGGGGACTATGGCTACACCTTC. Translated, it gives CASSYAGDYGYTF.

The DNA of the CDR3 is TGTGCCAGCAGCTTAACTCGTCGGGGTCAGGACTATGGCTACACCTTC. Amino acids: CASSLTRRGQDYGYTF. The chain carries TRBV7-9 and TRBJ1-2; no reliable D call. Deletions cut 2 bases from V and 3 bases from J, with 16 bases between. Germline V gene lookup returns CDR1 SEHNR and CDR2 FQNEAQ (reference sequence). The CDR3 has 16 amino acids.

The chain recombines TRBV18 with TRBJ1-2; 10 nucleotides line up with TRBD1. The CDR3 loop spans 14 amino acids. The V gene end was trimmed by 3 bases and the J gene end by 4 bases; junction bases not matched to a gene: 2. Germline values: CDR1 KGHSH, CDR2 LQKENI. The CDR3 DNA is TGTGCCAGCTCACCGGGGACAGGGGTCTATGGCTACACCTTC. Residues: CASSPGTGVYGYTF.

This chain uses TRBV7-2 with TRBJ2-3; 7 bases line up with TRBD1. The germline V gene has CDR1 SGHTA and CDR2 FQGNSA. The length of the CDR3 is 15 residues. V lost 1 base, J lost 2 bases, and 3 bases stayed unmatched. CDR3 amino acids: CASSLEGGNTDTQYF. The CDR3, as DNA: TGTGCCAGCAGCTTAGAAGGGGGCAACACAGATACGCAGTATTTT.

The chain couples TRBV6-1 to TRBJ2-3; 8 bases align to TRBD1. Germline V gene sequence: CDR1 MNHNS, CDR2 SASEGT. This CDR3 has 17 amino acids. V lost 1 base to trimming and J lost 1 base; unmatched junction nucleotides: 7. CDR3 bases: TGTGCCAGCAGTGAAGGACAGGGGATGGAGGGCACAGATACGCAGTATTTT. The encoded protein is CASSEGQGMEGTDTQYF.

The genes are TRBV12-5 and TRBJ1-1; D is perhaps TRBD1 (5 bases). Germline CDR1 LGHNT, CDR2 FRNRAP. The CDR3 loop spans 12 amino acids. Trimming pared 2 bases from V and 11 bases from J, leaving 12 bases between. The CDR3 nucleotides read TGTGCTAGTGGTTTGCTGGGGAAGGGGGCTTTCTTT. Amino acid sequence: CASGLLGKGAFF.

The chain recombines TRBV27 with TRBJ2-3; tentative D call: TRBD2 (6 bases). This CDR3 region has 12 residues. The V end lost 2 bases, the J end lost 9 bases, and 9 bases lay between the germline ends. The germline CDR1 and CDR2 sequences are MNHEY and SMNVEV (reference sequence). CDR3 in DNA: TGTGCCAGCAGTTTACCCGCGGGGACGCAGTATTTT. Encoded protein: CASSLPAGTQYF.

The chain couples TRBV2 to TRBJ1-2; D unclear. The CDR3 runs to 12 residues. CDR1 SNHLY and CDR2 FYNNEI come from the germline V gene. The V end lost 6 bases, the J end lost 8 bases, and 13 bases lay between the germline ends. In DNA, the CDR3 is TGTGCCAGCAGCCTCGTCTCCGCGGGCTACACCTTC. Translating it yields CASSLVSAGYTF.

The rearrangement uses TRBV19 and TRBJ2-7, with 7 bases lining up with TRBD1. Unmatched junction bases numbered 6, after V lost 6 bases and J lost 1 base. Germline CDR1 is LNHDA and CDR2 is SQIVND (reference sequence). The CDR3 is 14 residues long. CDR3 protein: CASRPQGQSYEQYF. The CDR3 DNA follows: TGTGCCAGTAGGCCACAGGGGCAATCCTACGAGCAGTACTTC.

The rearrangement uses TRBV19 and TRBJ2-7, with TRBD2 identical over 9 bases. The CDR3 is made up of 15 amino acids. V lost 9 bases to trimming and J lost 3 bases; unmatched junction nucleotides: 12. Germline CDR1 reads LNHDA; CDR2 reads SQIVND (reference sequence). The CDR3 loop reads CASRASLAGNYEQYV. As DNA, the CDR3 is TGTGCCAGCCGCGCTTCTCTAGCGGGGAACTACGAGCAGTACGTC.

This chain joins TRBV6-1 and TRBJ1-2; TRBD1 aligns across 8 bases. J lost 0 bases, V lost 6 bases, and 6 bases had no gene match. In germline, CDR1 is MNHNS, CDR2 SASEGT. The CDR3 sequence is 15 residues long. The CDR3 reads CASRTGAAANYGYTF. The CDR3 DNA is TGTGCCAGCAGGACAGGGGCCGCTGCTAACTATGGCTACACCTTC.

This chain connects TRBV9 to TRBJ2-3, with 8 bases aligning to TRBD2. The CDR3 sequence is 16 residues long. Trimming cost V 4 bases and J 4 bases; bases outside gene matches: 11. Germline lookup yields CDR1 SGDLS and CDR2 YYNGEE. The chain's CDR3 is CASSPQTGGASDTQYF. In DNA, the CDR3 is TGTGCCAGCAGCCCCCAGACGGGGGGGGCATCAGATACGCAGTATTTT. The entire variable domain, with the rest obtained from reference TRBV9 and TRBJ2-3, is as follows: DSGVTQTPKHLITATGQRVTLRCSPRSGDLSVYWYQQSLDQGLQFLIQYYNGEERAKGNILERFSAQQFPDLHSELNLSSLELGDSALYFCASSPQTGGASDTQYFGPGTRLTVL.

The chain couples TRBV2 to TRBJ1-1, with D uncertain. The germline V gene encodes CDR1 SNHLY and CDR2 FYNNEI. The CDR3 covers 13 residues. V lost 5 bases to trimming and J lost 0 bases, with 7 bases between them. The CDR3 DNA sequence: TGTGCCAGCAGTACACAGTTGAACACTGAAGCTTTCTTT. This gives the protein CASSTQLNTEAFF.

The CDR3 region is CASSLNSRSYNSPLHF. CDR3 bases: TGTGCCAGCAGCTTAAACTCACGCTCCTATAATTCACCCCTCCACTTT. The rearrangement joins TRBV7-2 to TRBJ1-6; no definite D call. V gave up 2 bases and J gave up 0 bases, with 8 bases separating them. The CDR3 consists of 16 residues. Germline-derived CDR1 and CDR2 are SGHTA and FQGNSA.

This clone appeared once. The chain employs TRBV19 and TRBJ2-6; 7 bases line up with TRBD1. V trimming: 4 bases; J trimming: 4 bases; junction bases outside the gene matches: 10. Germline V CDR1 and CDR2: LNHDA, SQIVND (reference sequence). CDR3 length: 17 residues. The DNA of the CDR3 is TGTGCCAGTAGTAGCCGACAGGGTCTGGGCGGGGCCAACGTCCTGACTTTC. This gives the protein CASSSRQGLGGANVLTF.

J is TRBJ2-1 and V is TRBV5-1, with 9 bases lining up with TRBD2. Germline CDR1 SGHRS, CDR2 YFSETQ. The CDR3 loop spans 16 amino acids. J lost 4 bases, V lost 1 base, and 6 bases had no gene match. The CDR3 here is CASSLNSLAGYNEQFF. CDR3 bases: TGCGCCAGCAGCTTGAACAGCCTAGCGGGGTACAATGAGCAGTTCTTC.

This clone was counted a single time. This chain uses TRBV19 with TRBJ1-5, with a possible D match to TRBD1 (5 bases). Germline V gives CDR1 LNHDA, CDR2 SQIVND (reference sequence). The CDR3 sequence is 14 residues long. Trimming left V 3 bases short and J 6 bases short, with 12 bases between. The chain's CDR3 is CASSMASGAQPQHF. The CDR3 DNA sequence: TGTGCCAGTAGTATGGCCAGCGGGGCTCAGCCCCAGCATTTT.

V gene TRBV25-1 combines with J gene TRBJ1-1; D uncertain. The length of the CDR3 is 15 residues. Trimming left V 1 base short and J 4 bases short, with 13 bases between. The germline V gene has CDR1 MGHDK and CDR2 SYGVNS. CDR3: CASSESWAGGTEAFF. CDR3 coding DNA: TGTGCCAGCAGTGAATCCTGGGCCGGAGGCACTGAAGCTTTCTTT.

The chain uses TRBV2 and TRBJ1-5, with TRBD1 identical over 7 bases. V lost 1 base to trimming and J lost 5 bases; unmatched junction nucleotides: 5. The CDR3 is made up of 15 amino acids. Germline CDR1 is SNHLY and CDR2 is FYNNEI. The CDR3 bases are TGTGCCAGCAGTGAAGAGGGGGCGGAAGATCAGCCCCAGCATTTT. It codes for CASSEEGAEDQPQHF.

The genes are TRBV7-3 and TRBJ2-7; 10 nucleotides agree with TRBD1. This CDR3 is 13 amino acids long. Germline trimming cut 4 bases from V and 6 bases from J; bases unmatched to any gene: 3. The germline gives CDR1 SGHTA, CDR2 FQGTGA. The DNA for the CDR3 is TGTGCCAGCAGCTGGACAGGGGGGCTCGAGCAGTACTTC. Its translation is CASSWTGGLEQYF.

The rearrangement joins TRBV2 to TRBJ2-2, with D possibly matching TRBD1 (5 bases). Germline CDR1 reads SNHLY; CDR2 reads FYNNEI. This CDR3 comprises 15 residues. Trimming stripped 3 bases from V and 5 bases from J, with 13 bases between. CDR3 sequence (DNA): TGTGCCAGCAGTGATCAGGACATTTGGACCGGGGAGCTGTTTTTT. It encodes CASSDQDIWTGELFF.